Presented here are 5 T cell receptor beta chains from one specimen sequenced in a study of blood T cell repertoires in COVID-19 (dated by TCRdb to the early 2020s). Libraries were made using the immunoSEQ multiplex PCR assay. TCRdb re-hosts the immuneACCESS table, in-frame sequences only. Its copies lack some clones; in the studies checked, an unresolved V gene accounts for under half of them, and the cause for the rest is not known. The sample profile shows 200,000 to 250,000 clones; 85% to 90% of them were found once. 1.5% to 2% of the sample rests with the top ten. Material for sequencing was PBMCs or T cells enriched from blood (not recorded which). Receptors were obtained from a middle-aged man who had recovered from COVID-19.

This clone was counted a single time. The chain couples TRBV30 to TRBJ1-4, with 12 bases matching TRBD1. Germline trimming cut 0 bases from V and 8 bases from J; bases unmatched to any gene: 7. CDR1 and CDR2 from the germline V gene are GTSNPN and SVGIG (reference sequence). CDR3 length: 16 residues. CDR3 nucleotides: TGTGCCTGGAGTGTACATTGGGGGACAGGGGGCGAAAAACTGTTTTTT. Translation gives CAWSVHWGTGGEKLFF.

The V and J genes are TRBV7-2 and TRBJ1-2; a possible D gene is TRBD1 (5 bases). Trimming shortened V by 0 bases and J by 6 bases, and 14 bases separated the two germline ends. Germline lookup yields CDR1 SGHTA and CDR2 FQGNSA. This CDR3 is built from 15 residues. Here the CDR3 reads CASSLAVGRDHGYTF. CDR3 in DNA: TGTGCCAGCAGCTTAGCAGTGGGGAGGGACCATGGCTACACCTTC.

The V and J genes are TRBV7-8 and TRBJ2-7, with 10 positions matching TRBD2. This CDR3 region has 17 residues. The V and J ends lost 1 base and 4 bases, in that order; junction bases with no gene match: 10. Germline V gene sequence: CDR1 SGHVS, CDR2 FQNEAQ. CDR3 amino acids: CASSLEVLASGRYEQYF. The CDR3 region has the DNA TGTGCCAGCAGCTTAGAGGTGTTGGCTAGCGGGAGATACGAGCAGTACTTC.

This chain uses TRBV5-1 with TRBJ2-5; D possibly corresponds to TRBD2 (7 bases). CDR3 length equals 15 residues. CDR1 is SGHRS and CDR2 is YFSETQ in the germline V gene. V was shortened by 5 bases and J by 2 bases, with 16 bases between the two germline ends. The CDR3 DNA reads TGCGCCAGCAGAGGGGCGGGGGCCGGACAAGAGACCCAGTACTTC. This translates into CASRGAGAGQETQYF.

The chain has TRBV4-1 and TRBJ2-7; D is unclear. The CDR3 is 13 amino acids. CDR1 and CDR2 (germline): MGHRA, YSYEKL. V was shortened by 4 bases and J by 1 base, with 8 bases between the two germline ends. CDR3 sequence reads: CASSLSPSYEQYF. DNA of the CDR3: TGCGCCAGCAGCCTTTCCCCATCCTACGAGCAGTACTTC.